Listed below are T cell receptor beta chains from one sample, sequenced in a study of cytomegalovirus exposure and HLA in healthy donors. The protocol was immunoSEQ multiplex PCR, while the TCRdb copy is restricted to in-frame clones and leaves out a portion. This table holds some 73,000 clones, 80% to 90% found once. Sequencing was done on a sample of PBMCs. These receptors all stem from a woman under 30 in good health and CMV-seropositive. The CDR3 runs from the conserved cysteine through the conserved F or W.

v_call	j_call	cdr3_aa
TRBV6-1	TRBJ1-1	CASSEQGALGTEAFF
TRBV9	TRBJ2-1	CASSVDGGRVYNEQFF
TRBV5-1	TRBJ1-6	CASSGGTANSPLHF
TRBV2	TRBJ2-3	CASRAGTTNQDTQYF
TRBV4-2	TRBJ2-3	CASSQVRSGGGFLDTQYF
TRBV6-4	TRBJ1-6	CASSEGQNSPLHF
TRBV19	TRBJ1-5	CASSWQGANQPQHF
TRBV30	TRBJ1-5	CAWSGHDNQPQHF
TRBV7-8	TRBJ1-5	CASSLGQTPSNQPQHF
TRBV11-2	TRBJ2-3	CASSMTSGRYTDTQYF
TRBV5-8	TRBJ2-7	CAAAQGYYEQYF
TRBV6-1	TRBJ2-1	CASSELAGTDNEQFF
TRBV6-6	TRBJ1-5	CASSRPGQGAGQPQHF
TRBV4-1	TRBJ2-5	CASSRQELQETQYF
TRBV7-8	TRBJ1-1	CASSFDGQESMNTEAFF
TRBV4-1	TRBJ2-5	CASSQVLSGEETQYF